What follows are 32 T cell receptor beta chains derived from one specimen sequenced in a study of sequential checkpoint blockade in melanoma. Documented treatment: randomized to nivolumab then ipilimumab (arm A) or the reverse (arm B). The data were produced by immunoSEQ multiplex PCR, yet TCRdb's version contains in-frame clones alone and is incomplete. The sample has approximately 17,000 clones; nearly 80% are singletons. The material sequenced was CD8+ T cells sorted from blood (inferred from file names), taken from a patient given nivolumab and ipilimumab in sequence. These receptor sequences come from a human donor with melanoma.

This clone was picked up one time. The CDR3 nucleotides are TGTGCCAGCAGTTTAGGGGGCTCGAACACTGAAGCTTTCTTT. Protein: CASSLGGSNTEAFF. The chain recombines TRBV27 with TRBJ1-1, with D maybe TRBD1 (6 bases). Trimming took off 2 bases at V and 1 base at J, with 8 bases between the two ends. In germline, CDR1 is MNHEY, CDR2 SMNVEV (reference sequence). The CDR3 has 14 residues.

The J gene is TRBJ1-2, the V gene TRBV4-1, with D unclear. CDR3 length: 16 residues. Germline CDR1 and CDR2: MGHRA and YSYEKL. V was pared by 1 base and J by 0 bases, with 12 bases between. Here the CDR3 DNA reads TGCGCCAGCAGCCAAGTCCACCCATTAGCTAACTATGGCTACACCTTC. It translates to CASSQVHPLANYGYTF.

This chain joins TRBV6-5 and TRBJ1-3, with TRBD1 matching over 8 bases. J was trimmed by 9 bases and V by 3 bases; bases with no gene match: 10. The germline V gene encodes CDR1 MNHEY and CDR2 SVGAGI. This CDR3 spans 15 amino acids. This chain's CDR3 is CASSYRTGRRSTIYF. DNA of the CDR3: TGTGCCAGCAGTTATAGGACAGGGCGGCGGTCCACCATATATTTT.

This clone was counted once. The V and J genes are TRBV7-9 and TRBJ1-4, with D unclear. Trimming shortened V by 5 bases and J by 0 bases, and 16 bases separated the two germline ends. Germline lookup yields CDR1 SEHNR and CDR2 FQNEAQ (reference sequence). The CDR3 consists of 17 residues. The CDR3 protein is CASSPSLGAATNEKLFF. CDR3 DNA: TGTGCCAGCAGCCCGTCGTTAGGAGCTGCAACTAATGAAAAACTGTTTTTT.

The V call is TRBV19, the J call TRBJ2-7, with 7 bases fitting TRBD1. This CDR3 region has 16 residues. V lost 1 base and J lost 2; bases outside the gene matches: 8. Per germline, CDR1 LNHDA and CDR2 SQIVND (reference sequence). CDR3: CASSIGDSDPPYEQYF. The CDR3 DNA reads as TGTGCCAGTAGTATAGGGGACAGCGATCCCCCCTACGAGCAGTACTTC.

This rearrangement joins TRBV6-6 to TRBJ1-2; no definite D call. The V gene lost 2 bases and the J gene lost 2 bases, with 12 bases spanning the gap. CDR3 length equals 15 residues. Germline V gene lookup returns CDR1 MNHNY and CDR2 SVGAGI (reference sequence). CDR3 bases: TGTGCCAGCAGTTACGAGGCTCGTCCCAACTATGGCTACACCTTC. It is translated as CASSYEARPNYGYTF.

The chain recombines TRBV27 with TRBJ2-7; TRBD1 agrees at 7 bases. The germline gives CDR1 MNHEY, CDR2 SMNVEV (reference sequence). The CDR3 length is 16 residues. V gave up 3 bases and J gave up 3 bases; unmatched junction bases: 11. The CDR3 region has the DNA TGTGCCAGCAGTTTCCGGACAGGAATGGCTATCTACGAGCAGTACTTC. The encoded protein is CASSFRTGMAIYEQYF.

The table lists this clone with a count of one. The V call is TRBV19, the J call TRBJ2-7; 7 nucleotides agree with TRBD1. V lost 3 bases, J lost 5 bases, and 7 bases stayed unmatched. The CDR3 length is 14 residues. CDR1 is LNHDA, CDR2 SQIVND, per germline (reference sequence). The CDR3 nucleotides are TGTGCCAGTAGTATGAGGGGGCTTACCAACGAGCAGTACTTC. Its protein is CASSMRGLTNEQYF.

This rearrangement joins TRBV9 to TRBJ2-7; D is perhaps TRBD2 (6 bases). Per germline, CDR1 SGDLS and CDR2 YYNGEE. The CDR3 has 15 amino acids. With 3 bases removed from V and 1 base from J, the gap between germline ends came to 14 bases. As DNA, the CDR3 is TGTGCCAGCAGCGCCCGGGACTCGGCATCCTACGAGCAGTACTTC. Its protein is CASSARDSASYEQYF.

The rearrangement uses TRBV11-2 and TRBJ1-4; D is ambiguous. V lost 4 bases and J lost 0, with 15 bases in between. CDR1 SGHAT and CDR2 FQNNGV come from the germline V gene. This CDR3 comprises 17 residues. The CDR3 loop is CASSSWTGSATNEKLFF. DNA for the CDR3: TGTGCCAGCAGCTCATGGACCGGGAGTGCAACTAATGAAAAACTGTTTTTT.

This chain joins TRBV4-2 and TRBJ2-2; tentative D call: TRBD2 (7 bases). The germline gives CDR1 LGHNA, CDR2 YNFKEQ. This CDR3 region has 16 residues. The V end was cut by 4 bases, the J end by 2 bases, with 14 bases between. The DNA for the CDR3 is TGTGCCAGCAGCCTTAGGGGGGGTGGTAACACCGGGGAGCTGTTTTTT. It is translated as CASSLRGGGNTGELFF.

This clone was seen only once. CDR3 nucleotides: TGTGCCAGCAGCTTTGGTCAAACATACGAGCAGTACTTC. This encodes CASSFGQTYEQYF. The chain employs TRBV11-2 and TRBJ2-7; no firm D call. The germline gives CDR1 SGHAT, CDR2 FQNNGV. V lost 3 bases and J 4 bases, leaving 10 bases between the germline ends. The CDR3 spans 13 residues.

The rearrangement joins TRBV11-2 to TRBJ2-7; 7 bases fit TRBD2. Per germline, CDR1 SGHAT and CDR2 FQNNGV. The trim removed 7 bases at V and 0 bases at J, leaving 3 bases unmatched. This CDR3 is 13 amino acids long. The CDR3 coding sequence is TGTGCCAGCACCGGGGACTACTCCTACGAGCAGTACTTC. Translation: CASTGDYSYEQYF.

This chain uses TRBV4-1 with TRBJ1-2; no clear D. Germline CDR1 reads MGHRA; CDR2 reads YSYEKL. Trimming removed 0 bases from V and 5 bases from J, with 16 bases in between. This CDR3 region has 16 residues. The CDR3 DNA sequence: TGCGCCAGCAGCCAAGATTCGAGGGAAGTAGGGTATGGCTACACCTTC. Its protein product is CASSQDSREVGYGYTF.

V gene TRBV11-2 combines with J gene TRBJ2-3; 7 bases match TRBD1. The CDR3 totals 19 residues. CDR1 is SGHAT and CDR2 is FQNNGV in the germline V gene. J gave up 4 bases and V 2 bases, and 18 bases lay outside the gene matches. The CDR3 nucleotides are TGTGCCAGCAGCTTAACCGAGAGGCTAAGGGGGACAGCTTCAGATACGCAGTATTTT. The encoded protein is CASSLTERLRGTASDTQYF.

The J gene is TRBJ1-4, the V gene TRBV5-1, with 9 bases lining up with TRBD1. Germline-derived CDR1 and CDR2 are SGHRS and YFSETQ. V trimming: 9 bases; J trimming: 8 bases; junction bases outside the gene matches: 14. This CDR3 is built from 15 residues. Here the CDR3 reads CATTIGDRGEEKLFF. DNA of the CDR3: TGCGCCACCACCATTGGTGACAGGGGGGAAGAAAAACTGTTTTTT. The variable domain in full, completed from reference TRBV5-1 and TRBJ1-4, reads KAGVTQTPRYLIKTRGQQVTLSCSPISGHRSVSWYQQTPGQGLQFLFEYFSETQRNKGNFPGRFSGRQFSNSRSEMNVSTLELGDSALYLCATTIGDRGEEKLFFGSGTQLSVL.

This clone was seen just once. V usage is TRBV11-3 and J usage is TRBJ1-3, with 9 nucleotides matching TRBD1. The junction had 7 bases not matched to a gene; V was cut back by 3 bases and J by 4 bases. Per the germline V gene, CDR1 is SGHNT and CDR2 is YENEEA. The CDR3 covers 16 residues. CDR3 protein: CASSFAHRGRGNTIYF. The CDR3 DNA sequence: TGTGCCAGCAGCTTCGCGCACAGGGGGCGCGGAAACACCATATATTTT.

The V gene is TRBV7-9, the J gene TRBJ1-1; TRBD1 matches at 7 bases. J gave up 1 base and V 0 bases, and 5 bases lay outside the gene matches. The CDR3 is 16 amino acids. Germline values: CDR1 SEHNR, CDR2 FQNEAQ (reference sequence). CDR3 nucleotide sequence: TGTGCCAGCAGCTTAGCGCCAGGGGGACCGAACACTGAAGCTTTCTTT. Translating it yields CASSLAPGGPNTEAFF.

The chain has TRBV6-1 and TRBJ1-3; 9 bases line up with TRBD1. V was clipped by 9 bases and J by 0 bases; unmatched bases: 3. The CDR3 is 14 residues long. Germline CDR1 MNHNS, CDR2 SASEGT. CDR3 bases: TGTGCCAGTAGGACAGGGGTCTCTGGAAACACCATATATTTT. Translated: CASRTGVSGNTIYF.

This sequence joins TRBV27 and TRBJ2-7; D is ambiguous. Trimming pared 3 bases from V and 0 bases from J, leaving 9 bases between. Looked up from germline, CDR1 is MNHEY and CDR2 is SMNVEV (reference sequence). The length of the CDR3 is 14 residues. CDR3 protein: CASSFLVSSYEQYF. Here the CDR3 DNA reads TGTGCCAGCAGTTTCCTAGTGAGCTCCTACGAGCAGTACTTC.

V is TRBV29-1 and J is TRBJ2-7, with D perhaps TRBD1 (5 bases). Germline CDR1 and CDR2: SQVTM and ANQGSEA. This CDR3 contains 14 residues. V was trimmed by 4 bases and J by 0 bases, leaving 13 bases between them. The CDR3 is CSVVSRGFSYEQYF. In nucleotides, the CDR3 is TGCAGCGTTGTAAGTAGGGGCTTCTCCTACGAGCAGTACTTC.

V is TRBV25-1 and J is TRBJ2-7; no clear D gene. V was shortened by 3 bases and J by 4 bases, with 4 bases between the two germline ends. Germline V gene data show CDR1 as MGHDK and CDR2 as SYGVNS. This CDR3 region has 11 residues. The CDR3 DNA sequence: TGTGCCAGCAGTGACGGGTACGAGCAGTACTTC. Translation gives CASSDGYEQYF.

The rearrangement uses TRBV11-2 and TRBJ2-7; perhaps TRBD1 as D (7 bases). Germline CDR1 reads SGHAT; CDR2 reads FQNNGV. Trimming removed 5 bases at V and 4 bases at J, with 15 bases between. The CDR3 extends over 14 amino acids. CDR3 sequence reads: CASSPRDRRYEQYF. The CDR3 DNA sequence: TGTGCCAGCAGCCCGCGGGACAGACGGTACGAGCAGTACTTC.

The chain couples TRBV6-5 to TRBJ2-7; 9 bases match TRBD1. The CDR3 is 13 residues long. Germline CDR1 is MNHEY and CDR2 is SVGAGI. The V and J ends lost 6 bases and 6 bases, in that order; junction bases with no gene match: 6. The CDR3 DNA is TGTGCCAGCAGACGGACAGGGGTTAGCGAGCAGTACTTC. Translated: CASRRTGVSEQYF.

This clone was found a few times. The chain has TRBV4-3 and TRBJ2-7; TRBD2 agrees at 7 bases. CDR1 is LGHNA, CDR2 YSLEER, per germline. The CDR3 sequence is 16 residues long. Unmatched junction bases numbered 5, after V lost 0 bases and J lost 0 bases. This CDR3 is CASSQDRASGSYEQYF. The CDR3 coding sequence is TGCGCCAGCAGCCAAGATCGGGCTAGCGGCTCCTACGAGCAGTACTTC.

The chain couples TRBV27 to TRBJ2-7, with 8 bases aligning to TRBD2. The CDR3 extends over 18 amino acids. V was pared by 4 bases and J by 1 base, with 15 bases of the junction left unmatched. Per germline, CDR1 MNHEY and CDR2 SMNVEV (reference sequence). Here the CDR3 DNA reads TGTGCCAGCAGTTCCTACCTTGGAGTAGCGGGAACTTCCTACGAGCAGTACTTC. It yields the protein CASSSYLGVAGTSYEQYF.

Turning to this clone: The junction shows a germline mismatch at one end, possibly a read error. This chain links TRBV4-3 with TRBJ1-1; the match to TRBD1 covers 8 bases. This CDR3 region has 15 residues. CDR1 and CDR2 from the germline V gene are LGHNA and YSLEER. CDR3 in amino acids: CANSQTGEGYTEAFF. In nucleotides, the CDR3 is TGCGCCAACAGCCAGACAGGGGAGGGCTACACTGAAGCTTTCTTT.

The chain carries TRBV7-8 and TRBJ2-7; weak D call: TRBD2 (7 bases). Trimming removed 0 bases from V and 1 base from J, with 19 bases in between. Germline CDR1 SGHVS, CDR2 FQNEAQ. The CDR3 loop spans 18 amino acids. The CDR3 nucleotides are TGTGCCAGCAGCTTAGCTCTCGGGGGCGGGGGTGCTTCCTACGAGCAGTACTTC. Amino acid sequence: CASSLALGGGGASYEQYF.

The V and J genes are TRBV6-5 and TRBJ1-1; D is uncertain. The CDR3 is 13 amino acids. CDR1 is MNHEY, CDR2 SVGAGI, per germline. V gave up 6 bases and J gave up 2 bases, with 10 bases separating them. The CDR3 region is CASRFTTNTEAFF. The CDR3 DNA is TGTGCCAGCAGATTTACAACCAACACTGAAGCTTTCTTT.

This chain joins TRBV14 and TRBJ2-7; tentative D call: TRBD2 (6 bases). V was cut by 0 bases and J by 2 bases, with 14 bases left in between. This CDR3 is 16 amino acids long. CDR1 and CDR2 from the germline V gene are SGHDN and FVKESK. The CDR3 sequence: CASSQEGRWRAYEQYF. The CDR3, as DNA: TGTGCCAGCAGCCAAGAAGGGAGGTGGAGGGCCTACGAGCAGTACTTC.

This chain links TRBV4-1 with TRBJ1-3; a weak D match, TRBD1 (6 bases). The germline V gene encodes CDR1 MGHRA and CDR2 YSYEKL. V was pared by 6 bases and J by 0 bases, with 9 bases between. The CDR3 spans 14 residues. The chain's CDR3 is CASSHRASGNTIYF. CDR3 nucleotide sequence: TGCGCCAGCAGTCACAGGGCCTCTGGAAACACCATATATTTT.

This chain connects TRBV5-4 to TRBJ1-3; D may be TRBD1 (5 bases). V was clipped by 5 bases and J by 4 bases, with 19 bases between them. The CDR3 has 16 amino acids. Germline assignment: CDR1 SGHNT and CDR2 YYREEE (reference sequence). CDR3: CASRVGGSRDGNTIYF. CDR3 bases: TGTGCCAGCAGGGTGGGGGGGTCCCGCGACGGAAACACCATATATTTT.